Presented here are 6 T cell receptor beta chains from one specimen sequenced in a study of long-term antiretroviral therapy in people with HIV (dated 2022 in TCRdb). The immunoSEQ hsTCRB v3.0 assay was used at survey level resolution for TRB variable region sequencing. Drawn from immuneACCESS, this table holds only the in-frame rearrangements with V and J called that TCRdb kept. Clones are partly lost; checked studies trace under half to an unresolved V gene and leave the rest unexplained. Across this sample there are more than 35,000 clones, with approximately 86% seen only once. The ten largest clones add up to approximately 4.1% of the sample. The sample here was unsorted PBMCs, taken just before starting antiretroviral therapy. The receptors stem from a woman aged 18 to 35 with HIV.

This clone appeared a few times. CDR3 bases: TGTGCCAGCAGCCAAACCGGGGGAGGTCAGCCCCAGCATTTT. Encoded protein: CASSQTGGGQPQHF. This chain joins TRBV4-2 and TRBJ1-5, with D tentatively TRBD1 (5 bases). The CDR3 loop spans 14 amino acids. V lost 2 bases to trimming and J lost 6 bases, with 11 bases between them. Germline values: CDR1 LGHNA, CDR2 YNFKEQ.

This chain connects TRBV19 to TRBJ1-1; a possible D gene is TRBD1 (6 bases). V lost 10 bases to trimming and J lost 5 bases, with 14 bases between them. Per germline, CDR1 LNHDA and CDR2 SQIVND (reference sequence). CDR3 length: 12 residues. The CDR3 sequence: CATRFRGTEAFF. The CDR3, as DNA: TGTGCCACCAGGTTTAGGGGGACTGAAGCTTTCTTT.

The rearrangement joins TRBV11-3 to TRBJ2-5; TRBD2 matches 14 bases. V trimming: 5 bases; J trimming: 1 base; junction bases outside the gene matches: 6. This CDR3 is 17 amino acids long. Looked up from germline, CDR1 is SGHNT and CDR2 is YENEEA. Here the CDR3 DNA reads TGTGCCAGCAGCGCCGGACTAGCGGGAGGTCCCCAAGAGACCCAGTACTTC. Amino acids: CASSAGLAGGPQETQYF.

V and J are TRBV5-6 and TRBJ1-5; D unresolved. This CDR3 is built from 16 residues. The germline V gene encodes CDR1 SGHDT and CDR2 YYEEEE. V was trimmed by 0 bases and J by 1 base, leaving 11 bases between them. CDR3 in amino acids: CASSLAEGRSNQPQHF. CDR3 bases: TGTGCCAGCAGCTTGGCCGAAGGGAGGAGCAATCAGCCCCAGCATTTT.

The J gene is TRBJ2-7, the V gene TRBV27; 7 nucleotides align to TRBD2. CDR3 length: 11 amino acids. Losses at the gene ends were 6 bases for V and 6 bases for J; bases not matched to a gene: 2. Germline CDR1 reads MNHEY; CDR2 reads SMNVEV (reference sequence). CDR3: CASRGGAEQYF. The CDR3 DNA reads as TGTGCCAGCAGGGGAGGGGCCGAGCAGTACTTC.

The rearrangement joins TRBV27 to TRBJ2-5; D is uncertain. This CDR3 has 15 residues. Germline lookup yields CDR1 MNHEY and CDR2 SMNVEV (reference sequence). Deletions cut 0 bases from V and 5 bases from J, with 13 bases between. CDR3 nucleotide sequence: TGTGCCAGCAGTTTATCGGCAGGCCTTGGGGAGACCCAGTACTTC. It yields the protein CASSLSAGLGETQYF.